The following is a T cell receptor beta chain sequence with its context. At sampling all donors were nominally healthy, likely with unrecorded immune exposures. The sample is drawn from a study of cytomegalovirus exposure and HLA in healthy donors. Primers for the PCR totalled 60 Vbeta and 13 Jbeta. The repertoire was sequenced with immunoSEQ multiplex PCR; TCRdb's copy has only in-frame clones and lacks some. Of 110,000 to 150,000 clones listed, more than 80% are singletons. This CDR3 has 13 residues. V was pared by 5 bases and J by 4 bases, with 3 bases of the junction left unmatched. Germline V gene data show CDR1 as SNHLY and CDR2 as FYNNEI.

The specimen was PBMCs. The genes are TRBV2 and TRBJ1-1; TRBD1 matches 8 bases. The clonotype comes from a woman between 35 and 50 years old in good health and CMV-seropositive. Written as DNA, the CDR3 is TGTGCCAGCAGTCCAACAGGGGGCACTGAAGCTTTCTTT. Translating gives CASSPTGGTEAFF.